The 8 T cell receptor beta chains reported below all come from one sample, sequenced in a study of blood T cell repertoires in COVID-19. TCRdb's copy holds only in-frame clones and misses some; the assay was immunoSEQ multiplex PCR. The sample holds roughly 36,000 clones; around 87% are singletons and the top ten take around 9.1%. Sequencing was done on a sample of peripheral blood. These receptors were collected from an elderly man with active COVID-19.

The chain has TRBV30 and TRBJ2-3; D perhaps matches TRBD2 (5 bases). Trimming stripped 1 base from V and 5 bases from J, with 13 bases between. In germline, CDR1 is GTSNPN, CDR2 SVGIG (reference sequence). The CDR3 length is 14 residues. The CDR3 reads CAWSALAAGDTQYF. Written as DNA, the CDR3 is TGTGCCTGGAGTGCCCTAGCCGCCGGAGATACGCAGTATTTT.

J is TRBJ2-2 and V is TRBV7-9; 9 bases are shared with TRBD2. J was trimmed by 7 bases and V by 7 bases; bases with no gene match: 10. CDR1 and CDR2 from the germline V gene are SEHNR and FQNEAQ (reference sequence). The CDR3 is made up of 15 amino acids. The CDR3 region is CASTSRREGVGELFF. The CDR3 DNA reads as TGTGCCAGCACCAGCCGGCGGGAGGGTGTCGGGGAGCTGTTTTTT.

The CDR3 region has the DNA TGCGCCAGCAGCGGCTCCCCTGGGGCCAACGTCCTGACTTTC. As protein: CASSGSPGANVLTF. The chain recombines TRBV5-1 with TRBJ2-6; D is uncertain. Trimming took 4 bases from V and 2 from J, leaving 7 bases between them. The germline V gene has CDR1 SGHRS and CDR2 YFSETQ. The CDR3 is 14 amino acids.

The J gene is TRBJ2-3, the V gene TRBV7-2; 10 nucleotides agree with TRBD2. V was pared by 4 bases and J by 1 base, with 5 bases of the junction left unmatched. Germline CDR1 SGHTA, CDR2 FQGNSA. This CDR3 is 16 amino acids long. The CDR3 loop reads CASSSIGTSGTDTQYF. CDR3 coding DNA: TGTGCCAGCAGCTCCATCGGGACTAGCGGCACAGATACGCAGTATTTT.

This clone was recorded once. The DNA for the CDR3 is TGTGCCAGCAGCTTTAGCGGGAGTGCCTACGAGCAGTACTTC. Encoded protein: CASSFSGSAYEQYF. The chain links TRBV7-2 to TRBJ2-7, with TRBD2 matching over 9 bases. This CDR3 has 14 amino acids. Germline V gives CDR1 SGHTA, CDR2 FQGNSA. Trimming took 3 bases from V and 2 from J; bases not matched to a gene: 2.

The chain is built from TRBV28 and TRBJ1-2; a possible D gene is TRBD1 (5 bases). V lost 5 bases to trimming and J lost 2 bases, with 12 bases between them. Germline V gene data show CDR1 as MDHEN and CDR2 as SYDVKM. CDR3 length: 14 residues. The CDR3 DNA sequence: TGTGCCAGCAGTCCCGGGGGAGGGAACTATGGCTACACCTTC. This sequence encodes CASSPGGGNYGYTF.

This clone was observed once. The gene calls are TRBV10-3 and TRBJ2-1; D unclear. Trimming removed 6 bases from V and 3 bases from J, with 6 bases in between. Germline V gene lookup returns CDR1 ENHRY and CDR2 SYGVKD. The CDR3 is 12 residues long. The CDR3 sequence is CAISPFYNEQFF. The CDR3 DNA is TGTGCCATCAGCCCCTTCTACAATGAGCAGTTCTTC.

This clone was observed a single time. V is TRBV28 and J is TRBJ2-7; TRBD2 matches at 13 bases. Germline CDR1 reads MDHEN; CDR2 reads SYDVKM. CDR3 length: 18 residues. Trimming took 4 bases from V and 5 from J; bases not matched to a gene: 14. CDR3 DNA: TGTGCCAGCAGTTCTACCCCCCGGACTAGCGGGAGTTTCAACGAGCAGTACTTC. This gives the protein CASSSTPRTSGSFNEQYF.